The 26 T cell receptor beta chains below all came from one sample that was sequenced in a study of blood T cell repertoires in COVID-19. Measured with immunoSEQ multiplex PCR; TCRdb has only the in-frame clones, and not every one. The repertoire holds hundreds of thousands of clones, with over 80% as singletons. Source material: PBMCs or T cells enriched from blood (not recorded which). The receptor set was obtained from a woman in her twenties or thirties with acute COVID-19.

V is TRBV3-1 (or the pseudogene TRBV3-2) and J is TRBJ1-1; D may be TRBD1 (5 bases). V was clipped by 2 bases and J by 8 bases, with 9 bases between them. The CDR3 loop spans 12 amino acids. Germline V lookup: CDR1 LGHDT, CDR2 YNNKEL (reference sequence). The DNA of the CDR3 is TGTGCCAGCAGCCAACAGGGAGGGGAAGCTTTCTTT. As protein: CASSQQGGEAFF.

The rearrangement uses TRBV5-4 and TRBJ2-2; weak D call: TRBD2 (5 bases). CDR3 length: 17 residues. Germline CDR1 and CDR2: SGHNT and YYREEE (reference sequence). V was trimmed by 2 bases and J by 5 bases, leaving 19 bases between them. CDR3 nucleotide sequence: TGTGCCAGCAGCTTTCCTCTGGGTAGCTCGGGGACCGGGGAGCTGTTTTTT. Its protein is CASSFPLGSSGTGELFF.

The rearrangement joins TRBV19 to TRBJ2-7; possible D gene TRBD1, 5 bases. The length of the CDR3 is 15 residues. Per germline, CDR1 LNHDA and CDR2 SQIVND (reference sequence). Trimming pared 2 bases from V and 0 bases from J, leaving 11 bases between. For the CDR3, the DNA is TGTGCCAGTAGTATAAGTGGCGACAGCTCCTACGAGCAGTACTTC. The encoded protein is CASSISGDSSYEQYF.

The chain couples TRBV29-1 to TRBJ2-7; the match to TRBD1 covers 7 bases. The CDR3 length is 14 residues. Germline loops: CDR1 SQVTM, CDR2 ANQGSEA. The trim removed 2 bases at V and 2 bases at J, leaving 6 bases unmatched. The CDR3 reads CSVEPQGKPYEQYF. The DNA for the CDR3 is TGCAGCGTTGAACCACAGGGGAAACCCTACGAGCAGTACTTC.

V usage is TRBV25-1 and J usage is TRBJ1-1; D gene unclear. V lost 1 base, J lost 11 bases, and 14 bases lay in between. The CDR3 length is 13 residues. CDR1 MGHDK and CDR2 SYGVNS come from the germline V gene. Here the CDR3 reads CASSELGRGGAFF. CDR3 sequence (DNA): TGTGCCAGCAGTGAATTGGGCAGAGGAGGCGCTTTCTTT.

The V call is TRBV7-2, the J call TRBJ2-5; TRBD1 matches 9 bases. CDR1 is SGHTA, CDR2 FQGNSA, per germline. This CDR3 has 18 residues. The ends lost 4 bases at V and 5 bases at J; junction bases unmatched: 17. DNA of the CDR3: TGTGCCAGCAGCTCTAGCCGGGACAGGGCAGCGGTCGGGGAGACCCAGTACTTC. Amino acid sequence: CASSSSRDRAAVGETQYF. The entire variable domain, with the rest obtained from reference TRBV7-2 and TRBJ2-5, is as follows: GAGVSQSPSNKVTEKGKDVELRCDPISGHTALYWYRQSLGQGLEFLIYFQGNSAPDKSGLPSDRFSAERTGGSVSTLTIQRTQQEDSAVYLCASSSSRDRAAVGETQYFGPGTRLLVL.

The genes are TRBV3-1 (or the pseudogene TRBV3-2) and TRBJ2-7; TRBD2 aligns across 8 bases. Germline CDR1 LGHDT, CDR2 YNNKEL (reference sequence). The trim removed 1 base at V and 9 bases at J, leaving 17 bases unmatched. The CDR3 spans 17 residues. The CDR3 coding sequence is TGTGCCAGCAGCCAAGGTTGGGATAGCGGGGATATTTTAGGGCAGTACTTC. Its translation is CASSQGWDSGDILGQYF.

The chain carries TRBV10-3 and TRBJ1-1; D is unresolved. The V gene's germline CDR1 is ENHRY and CDR2 SYGVKD. Deletions cut 0 bases from V and 5 bases from J, with 10 bases between. The CDR3 runs 14 residues. CDR3 sequence: CAISESSEVTEAFF. The CDR3 nucleotides read TGTGCCATCAGTGAGTCTTCGGAGGTTACTGAAGCTTTCTTT.

The CDR3: CASSRTGVGNEKLFF. The CDR3 DNA reads as TGCGCCAGCAGCAGGACAGGGGTGGGTAATGAAAAACTGTTTTTT. This chain joins TRBV5-1 and TRBJ1-4, with TRBD1 identical over 9 bases. The V gene's germline CDR1 is SGHRS and CDR2 YFSETQ. CDR3 size: 15 residues. J gave up 4 bases and V 4 bases, and 5 bases lay outside the gene matches.

The chain joins TRBV7-2 to TRBJ2-7, with a possible D match to TRBD1 (6 bases). The CDR3 has 14 residues. With 5 bases removed from V and 2 bases from J, the gap between germline ends came to 13 bases. The germline V gene encodes CDR1 SGHTA and CDR2 FQGNSA. In DNA form, the CDR3 reads TGTGCCAGCAGCCTCGGGACACCCACCTACGAGCAGTACTTC. This translates into CASSLGTPTYEQYF.

V and J are TRBV9 and TRBJ2-2, with TRBD1 matching over 8 bases. In germline, CDR1 is SGDLS, CDR2 YYNGEE. Losses at the gene ends were 3 bases for V and 6 bases for J; bases not matched to a gene: 1. CDR3 length: 13 residues. The CDR3 is CASSARGPGELFF. The CDR3 DNA reads as TGTGCCAGCAGCGCCAGGGGGCCCGGGGAGCTGTTTTTT. Full variable domain (outside the CDR3, taken from reference TRBV9 and TRBJ2-2): DSGVTQTPKHLITATGQRVTLRCSPRSGDLSVYWYQQSLDQGLQFLIQYYNGEERAKGNILERFSAQQFPDLHSELNLSSLELGDSALYFCASSARGPGELFFGEGSRLTVL.

Worth noting for this clone: Other DNA sequences within the sample encode an identical CDR3. The chain couples TRBV12-3 or TRBV12-4 to TRBJ1-1, with no clear D. Trimming removed 3 bases from V and 5 bases from J, with 7 bases in between. The CDR3 is 12 amino acids. CDR3 amino acids: CASSLSVTEAFF. The CDR3 nucleotides read TGTGCCAGCAGTTTGTCGGTGACTGAAGCTTTCTTT.

J is TRBJ1-1 and V is TRBV27; D call uncertain. Trimming pared 5 bases from V and 0 bases from J, leaving 10 bases between. Germline loops: CDR1 MNHEY, CDR2 SMNVEV (reference sequence). The CDR3 consists of 14 residues. CDR3 sequence (DNA): TGTGCCAGCAGTCCAGTTGGCTTGAACACTGAAGCTTTCTTT. It translates to CASSPVGLNTEAFF.

The chain combines TRBV5-1 with TRBJ2-3; weak D call: TRBD2 (5 bases). V shed 0 bases and J shed 1 base, with 9 bases lying between them. This CDR3 has 15 residues. Germline V gene data show CDR1 as SGHRS and CDR2 as YFSETQ. This CDR3 is CASSLGPRGTDTQYF. The DNA for the CDR3 is TGCGCCAGCAGCTTGGGGCCGCGGGGCACAGATACGCAGTATTTT.

This clone was detected a few times. The CDR3 region is CASTPGQGPPLHF. The CDR3 DNA reads as TGCGCCAGCACCCCTGGACAGGGTCCACCCCTCCACTTT. This rearrangement joins TRBV5-1 to TRBJ1-6, with 8 bases lining up with TRBD1. In germline, CDR1 is SGHRS, CDR2 YFSETQ. The V segment lost 6 bases and the J segment 11 bases; nucleotides outside the gene matches: 7. The CDR3 totals 13 residues.

The chain has TRBV12-3 or TRBV12-4 and TRBJ1-1; no reliable D call. Trimming stripped 1 base from V and 5 bases from J, with 8 bases between. The CDR3 is made up of 13 amino acids. This CDR3 reads CASSLEGGTEAFF. The CDR3 coding sequence is TGTGCCAGCAGTTTAGAGGGAGGGACTGAAGCTTTCTTT.

This clone was recorded once. V is TRBV3-1 (or the pseudogene TRBV3-2) and J is TRBJ1-3; 8 positions agree with TRBD1. Germline CDR1 and CDR2: LGHDT and YNNKEL (reference sequence). V trimming: 1 base; J trimming: 0 bases; junction bases outside the gene matches: 5. The CDR3 sequence is 17 residues long. CDR3 residues: CASSQGRTGSSGNTIYF. CDR3 in DNA: TGTGCCAGCAGCCAAGGGCGGACAGGGAGCTCTGGAAACACCATATATTTT.

This clone has only a few counts. The chain links TRBV7-2 to TRBJ2-7; no definite D call. V was shortened by 1 base and J by 2 bases, with 15 bases between the two germline ends. The CDR3 consists of 16 residues. Germline V gives CDR1 SGHTA, CDR2 FQGNSA. The CDR3 protein is CASSLGPDKAAYEQYF. The CDR3 region has the DNA TGTGCCAGCAGCTTAGGGCCCGACAAGGCAGCCTACGAGCAGTACTTC.

The J gene is TRBJ2-5, the V gene TRBV9; TRBD1 is a possible D gene (6 bases). The CDR3 is 14 residues long. Germline V gene data show CDR1 as SGDLS and CDR2 as YYNGEE. Trimming left V 2 bases short and J 3 bases short, with 11 bases between. The CDR3 DNA sequence: TGTGCCAGCAGCGTGACAGGAATAGAAGAGACCCAGTACTTC. Encoded protein: CASSVTGIEETQYF.

The chain recombines TRBV6-6 with TRBJ2-4; D remains unclear. CDR1 is MNHNY, CDR2 SVGAGI, per germline (reference sequence). There are 13 residues in the CDR3. The germline V and J ends were trimmed by 6 bases and 1 base, with 7 bases remaining between them. CDR3 in amino acids: CASRNRAKNIQYF. The CDR3 DNA follows: TGTGCCAGCAGGAATCGGGCCAAAAACATTCAGTACTTC.

This chain joins TRBV2 and TRBJ1-4, with D possibly TRBD1 on 5 matching bases. Germline lookup yields CDR1 SNHLY and CDR2 FYNNEI. Trimming cost V 7 bases and J 11 bases, with 20 bases left between them. CDR3 length: 14 amino acids. The DNA of the CDR3 is TGTGCCAGCACCTTGGACAAAGATTTAGGGAAACTGTTTTTT. This encodes CASTLDKDLGKLFF.

For this clone: This same CDR3 is encoded by further DNA sequences in the sample. The rearrangement uses TRBV12-3 or TRBV12-4 and TRBJ1-1, with 7 nucleotides matching TRBD1. The junction had 4 bases not matched to a gene; V was cut back by 6 bases and J by 3 bases. The CDR3 consists of 13 residues. CDR3 sequence (DNA): TGTGCCAGCAGCCTTACAGGGGACACTGAAGCTTTCTTT. Translation gives CASSLTGDTEAFF.

This chain uses TRBV5-5 with TRBJ1-2, with a tentative D call TRBD1 (6 bases). Trimming took 4 bases from V and 4 from J, leaving 11 bases between them. The CDR3 contains 13 residues. The germline CDR1 and CDR2 sequences are SGHKS and YYEKEE (reference sequence). CDR3 in DNA: TGTGCCAGCAGCACCAGGGGACCCTATGGCTACACCTTC. As protein: CASSTRGPYGYTF.

This chain joins TRBV19 and TRBJ2-3; D is unresolved. V lost 5 bases and J 5 bases, leaving 5 bases between the germline ends. The CDR3 contains 11 residues. Germline loops: CDR1 LNHDA, CDR2 SQIVND (reference sequence). CDR3 amino acids: CASSLRDTQYF. The CDR3 DNA reads TGTGCCAGTAGTCTACGAGATACGCAGTATTTT.

This clone showed up just once. The chain links TRBV5-1 to TRBJ1-2, with D possibly being TRBD1 (5 bases). From germline, CDR1 is SGHRS and CDR2 YFSETQ. The V end lost 0 bases, the J end lost 6 bases, and 9 bases lay between the germline ends. The CDR3 contains 13 residues. The CDR3 loop is CASSLGDYHGYTF. The DNA for the CDR3 is TGCGCCAGCAGCTTGGGGGACTACCATGGCTACACCTTC.

The chain carries TRBV5-8 and TRBJ2-5, with D perhaps TRBD1 (5 bases). This CDR3 contains 14 residues. V was shortened by 3 bases and J by 3 bases, with 12 bases between the two germline ends. Per the germline V gene, CDR1 is SGHTS and CDR2 is YDEGEE. CDR3 sequence: CASSSLDRKETQYF. The CDR3 DNA sequence: TGTGCCAGCAGCTCTTTAGACAGAAAAGAGACCCAGTACTTC. Full variable domain (missing parts from reference TRBV5-8 and TRBJ2-5): EAGVTQSPTHLIKTRGQQATLRCSPISGHTSVYWYQQALGLGLQFLLWYDEGEERNRGNFPPRFSGRQFPNYSSELNVNALELEDSALYLCASSSLDRKETQYFGPGTRLLVL.